This T cell receptor (beta chain) was recorded in a study of blood T cell repertoires in COVID-19. Study at large: Sites in the United States, Italy and Spain provided acute and convalescent COVID-19 samples.

How the authors handled the data: Researchers report that nucleated cell counts were estimated from reference gene primer amplification. Measured with immunoSEQ multiplex PCR; TCRdb has only the in-frame clones, and not every one. V and J calls and clone size are as listed in that table; D and trimming were resolved from the DNA. The sample carries about 54,000 clones, 85% to 90% recorded once. From germline, CDR1 is SGHVS and CDR2 FQNEAQ. CDR3 length: 15 amino acids. The germline V and J ends were trimmed by 8 bases and 7 bases, with 23 bases remaining between them. V gene TRBV7-8 combines with J gene TRBJ1-2; D is uncertain. Sequencing was carried out using peripheral blood. The clonotype comes from a man aged 55 to 70 with active COVID-19. The CDR3 sequence is CASGPPGIRRRGYTF. In DNA form, the CDR3 reads TGTGCCAGCGGCCCCCCCGGGATTAGAAGACGTGGCTACACCTTC.